This T cell receptor beta chain was documented in a study of control samples from healthy donors and cancer patients. V lost 7 bases, J lost 4 bases, and 5 bases stayed unmatched. This CDR3 is built from 13 residues. CDR1 and CDR2 from the germline V gene are SQVTM and ANQGSEA. Sequencing used immunoSEQ multiplex PCR; TCRdb keeps in-frame clones, though not all of them. The sample contains some 250,000 clones, almost 85% of which appear only once. This TCR derives from a woman aged 55-70 years with lung cancer. Sequencing was done on a sample of PBMCs. The V gene is TRBV29-1, the J gene TRBJ1-2, with TRBD1 matching over 11 bases. CDR3 loop: CSGGQGAVYGYTF. The CDR3 bases are TGCAGCGGTGGACAGGGGGCGGTCTATGGCTACACCTTC.